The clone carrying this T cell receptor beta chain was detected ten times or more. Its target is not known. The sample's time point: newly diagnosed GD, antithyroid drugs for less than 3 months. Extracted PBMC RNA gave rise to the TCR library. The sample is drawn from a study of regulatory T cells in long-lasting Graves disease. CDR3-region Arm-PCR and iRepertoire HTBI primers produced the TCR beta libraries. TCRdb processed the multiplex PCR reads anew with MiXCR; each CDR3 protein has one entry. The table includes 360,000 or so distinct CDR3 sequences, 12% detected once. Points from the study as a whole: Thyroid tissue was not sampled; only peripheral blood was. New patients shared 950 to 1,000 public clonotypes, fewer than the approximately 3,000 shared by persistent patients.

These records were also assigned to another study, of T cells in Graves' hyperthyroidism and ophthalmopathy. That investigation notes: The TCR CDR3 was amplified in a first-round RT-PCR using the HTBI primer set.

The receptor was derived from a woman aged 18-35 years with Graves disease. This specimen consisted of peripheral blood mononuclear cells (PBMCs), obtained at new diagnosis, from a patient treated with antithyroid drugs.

The CDR3 nucleotides are TGCAGTGCTAGAGAGTCGGTCATACGGAGCTATGGCTACACCTTC. Amino acid sequence: CSARESVIRSYGYTF. The chain links TRBV20-1 to TRBJ1-2, with D unclear. This CDR3 has 15 residues. Looked up from germline, CDR1 is DFQATT and CDR2 is SNEGSKA (reference sequence). With 0 bases removed from V and 4 bases from J, the gap between germline ends came to 15 bases.